The sequence of this TCR beta chain was determined in a study of T-cell reconstitution after alpha-beta-depleted transplantation in children. This clonotype was found many times. For TCRbeta, the library was prepared with unique molecular identifiers. TCRdb re-derived calls from the PCR reads in MiXCR, one entry per CDR3 protein. The sample contains fewer than 400,000 distinct CDR3 sequences, roughly 22% of which appear only once. The receptor was isolated from a human donor who donated a stem cell graft to a child with acute myeloid leukemia. Sample: PBMCs from the stem cell graft donor, taken from the stem cell graft.

The CDR3 sequence: CSASLRGHNEQFF. In DNA, the CDR3 is TGCAGTGCTTCTCTCCGAGGGCACAATGAGCAGTTCTTC. The chain recombines TRBV20-1 with TRBJ2-1; weak D call: TRBD2 (5 bases). The V end lost 5 bases, the J end lost 5 bases, and 13 bases lay between the germline ends. The germline V gene has CDR1 DFQATT and CDR2 SNEGSKA (reference sequence). This CDR3 has 13 amino acids.